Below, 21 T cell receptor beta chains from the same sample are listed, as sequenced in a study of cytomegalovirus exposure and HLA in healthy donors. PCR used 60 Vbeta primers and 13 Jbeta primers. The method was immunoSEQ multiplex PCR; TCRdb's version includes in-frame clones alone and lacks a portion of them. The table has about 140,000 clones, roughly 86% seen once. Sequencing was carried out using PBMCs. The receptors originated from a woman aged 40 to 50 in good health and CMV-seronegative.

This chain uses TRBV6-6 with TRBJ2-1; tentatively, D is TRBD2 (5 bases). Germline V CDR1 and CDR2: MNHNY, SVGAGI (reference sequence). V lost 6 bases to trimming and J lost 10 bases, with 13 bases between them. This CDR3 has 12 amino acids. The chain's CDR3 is CASRDSTGEQFF. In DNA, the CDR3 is TGTGCCAGCAGGGACTCGACGGGGGAGCAGTTCTTC.

The CDR3 loop reads CASSPWRDRGNEKLFF. In nucleotides, the CDR3 is TGTGCCAGCAGCCCCTGGAGGGATAGGGGCAATGAAAAACTGTTTTTT. The chain uses TRBV7-8 and TRBJ1-4, with D perhaps matching TRBD1 (5 bases). The V end was cut by 5 bases, the J end by 5 bases, with 18 bases between. Germline assignment: CDR1 SGHVS and CDR2 FQNEAQ. The CDR3 contains 16 residues.

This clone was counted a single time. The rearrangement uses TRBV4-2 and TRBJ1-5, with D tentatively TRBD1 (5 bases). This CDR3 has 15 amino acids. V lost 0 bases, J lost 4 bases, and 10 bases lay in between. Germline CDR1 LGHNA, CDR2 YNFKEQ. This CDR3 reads CASSQDGGRNQPQHF. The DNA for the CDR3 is TGTGCCAGCAGCCAAGATGGGGGGAGAAATCAGCCCCAGCATTTT.

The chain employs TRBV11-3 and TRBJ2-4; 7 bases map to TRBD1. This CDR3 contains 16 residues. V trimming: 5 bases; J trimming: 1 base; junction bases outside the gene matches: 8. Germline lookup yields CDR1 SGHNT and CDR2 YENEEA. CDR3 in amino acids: CASSPGQVGAKNIQYF. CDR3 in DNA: TGTGCCAGCAGCCCCGGACAGGTAGGGGCCAAAAACATTCAGTACTTC. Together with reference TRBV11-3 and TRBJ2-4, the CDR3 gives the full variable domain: EAGVVQSPRYKIIEKKQPVAFWCNPISGHNTLYWYLQNLGQGPELLIRYENEEAVDDSQLPKDRFSAERLKGVDSTLKIQPAELGDSAVYLCASSPGQVGAKNIQYFGAGTRLSVL.

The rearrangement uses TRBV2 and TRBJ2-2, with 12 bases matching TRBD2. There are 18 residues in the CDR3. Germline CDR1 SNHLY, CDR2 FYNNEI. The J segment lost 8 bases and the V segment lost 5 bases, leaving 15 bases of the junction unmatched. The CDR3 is CASSPGLAGQPSMGELFF. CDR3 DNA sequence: TGTGCCAGCAGTCCGGGACTAGCGGGCCAGCCATCCATGGGGGAGCTGTTTTTT.

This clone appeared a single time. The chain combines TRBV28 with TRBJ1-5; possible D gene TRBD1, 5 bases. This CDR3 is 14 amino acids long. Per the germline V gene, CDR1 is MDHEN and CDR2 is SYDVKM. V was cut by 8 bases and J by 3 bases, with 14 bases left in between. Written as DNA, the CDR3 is TGTGCCAGCGAGCTAGGACACCCCAATCAGCCCCAGCATTTT. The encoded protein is CASELGHPNQPQHF.

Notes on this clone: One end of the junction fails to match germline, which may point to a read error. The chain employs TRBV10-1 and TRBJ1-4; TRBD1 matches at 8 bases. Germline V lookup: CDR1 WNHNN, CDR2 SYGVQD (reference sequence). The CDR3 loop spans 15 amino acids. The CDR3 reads CASSAGGASNEKLFF. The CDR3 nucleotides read TGCGCCAGCAGTGCAGGGGGCGCGTCTAACGAAAAACTGTTTTTT.

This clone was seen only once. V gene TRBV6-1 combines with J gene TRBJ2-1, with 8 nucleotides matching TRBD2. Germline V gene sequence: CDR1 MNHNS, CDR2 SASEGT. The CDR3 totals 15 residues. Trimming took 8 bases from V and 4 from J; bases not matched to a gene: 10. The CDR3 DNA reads TGTGCCAGCCCCGGGGGGGGACTCCCGTACAATGAGCAGTTCTTC. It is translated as CASPGGGLPYNEQFF.

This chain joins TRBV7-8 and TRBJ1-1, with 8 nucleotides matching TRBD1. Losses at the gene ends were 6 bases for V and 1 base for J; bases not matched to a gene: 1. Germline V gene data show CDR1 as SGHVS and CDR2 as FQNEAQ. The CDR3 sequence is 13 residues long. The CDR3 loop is CASRGQENTEAFF. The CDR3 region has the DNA TGTGCCAGCAGGGGACAGGAGAACACTGAAGCTTTCTTT. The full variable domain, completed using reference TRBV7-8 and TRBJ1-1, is GAGVSQSPRYKVAKRGQDVALRCDPISGHVSLFWYQQALGQGPEFLTYFQNEAQLDKSGLPSDRFFAERPEGSVSTLKIQRTQQEDSAVYLCASRGQENTEAFFGQGTRLTVV.

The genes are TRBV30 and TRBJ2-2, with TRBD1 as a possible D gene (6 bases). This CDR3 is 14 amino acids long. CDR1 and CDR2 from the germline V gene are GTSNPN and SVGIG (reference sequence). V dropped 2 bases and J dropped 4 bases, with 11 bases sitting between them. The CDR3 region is CAWSRDTVTGELFF. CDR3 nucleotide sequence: TGTGCCTGGAGTAGGGACACAGTCACCGGGGAGCTGTTTTTT.

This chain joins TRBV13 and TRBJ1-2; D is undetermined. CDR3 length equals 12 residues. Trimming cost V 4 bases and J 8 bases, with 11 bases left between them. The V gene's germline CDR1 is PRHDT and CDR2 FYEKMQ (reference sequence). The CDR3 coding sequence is TGTGCCAGCAGCTGGGCCTCGGGGGGCTACACCTTC. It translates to CASSWASGGYTF.

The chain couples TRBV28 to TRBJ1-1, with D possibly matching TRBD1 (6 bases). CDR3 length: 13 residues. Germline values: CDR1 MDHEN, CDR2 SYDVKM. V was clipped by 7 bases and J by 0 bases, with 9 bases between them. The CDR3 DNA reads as TGTGCCAGCAAGGGGGACCTGAACACTGAAGCTTTCTTT. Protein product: CASKGDLNTEAFF.

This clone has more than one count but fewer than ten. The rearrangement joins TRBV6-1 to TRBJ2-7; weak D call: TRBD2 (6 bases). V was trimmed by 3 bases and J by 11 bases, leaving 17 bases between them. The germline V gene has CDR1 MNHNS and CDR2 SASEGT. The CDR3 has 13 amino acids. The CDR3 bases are TGTGCCAGCAGTGAGGGGTCAGTGGAGCGGGAGTACTTC. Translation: CASSEGSVEREYF.

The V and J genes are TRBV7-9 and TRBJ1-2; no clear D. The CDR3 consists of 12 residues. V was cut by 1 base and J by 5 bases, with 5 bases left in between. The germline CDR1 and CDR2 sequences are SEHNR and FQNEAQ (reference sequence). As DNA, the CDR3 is TGTGCCAGCAGCTTAGAAGCGTATGGCTACACCTTC. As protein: CASSLEAYGYTF.

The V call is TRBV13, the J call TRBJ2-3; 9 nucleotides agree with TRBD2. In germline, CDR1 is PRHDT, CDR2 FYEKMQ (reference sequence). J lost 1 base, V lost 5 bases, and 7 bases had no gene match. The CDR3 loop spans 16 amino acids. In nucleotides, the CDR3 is TGTGCCAGCAGCCAAATACTAGCGGGTGGCACAGATACGCAGTATTTT. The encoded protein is CASSQILAGGTDTQYF.

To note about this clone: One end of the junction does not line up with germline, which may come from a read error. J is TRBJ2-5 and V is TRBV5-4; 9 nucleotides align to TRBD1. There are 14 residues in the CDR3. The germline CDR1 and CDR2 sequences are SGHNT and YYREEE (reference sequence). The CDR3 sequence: CASSWYRGPEAQYF. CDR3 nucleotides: TGTGCCAGCAGCTGGTACAGGGGGCCAGAGGCCCAGTACTTC.

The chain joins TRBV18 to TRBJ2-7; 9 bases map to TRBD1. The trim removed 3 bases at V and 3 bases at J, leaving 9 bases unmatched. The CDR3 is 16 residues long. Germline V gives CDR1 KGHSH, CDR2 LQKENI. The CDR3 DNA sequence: TGTGCCAGCTCACCCCCCGGACAGGGGCTCCTCTACGAGCAGTACTTC. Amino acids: CASSPPGQGLLYEQYF.

CDR3 sequence: CASSLQGLIYGYTF. The CDR3 DNA follows: TGTGCCAGCAGCTTACAGGGGCTTATCTATGGCTACACCTTC. This chain links TRBV7-9 with TRBJ1-2, with a weak D call TRBD1 (6 bases). Trimming left V 2 bases short and J 4 bases short, with 11 bases between. Germline V gene data show CDR1 as SEHNR and CDR2 as FQNEAQ (reference sequence). There are 14 residues in the CDR3. The full variable domain, in which reference TRBV7-9 and TRBJ1-2 provide the parts outside the CDR3, is DTGVSQNPRHKITKRGQNVTFRCDPISEHNRLYWYRQTLGQGPEFLTYFQNEAQLEKSRLLSDRFSAERPKGSFSTLEIQRTEQGDSAMYLCASSLQGLIYGYTFGSGTRLTVV.

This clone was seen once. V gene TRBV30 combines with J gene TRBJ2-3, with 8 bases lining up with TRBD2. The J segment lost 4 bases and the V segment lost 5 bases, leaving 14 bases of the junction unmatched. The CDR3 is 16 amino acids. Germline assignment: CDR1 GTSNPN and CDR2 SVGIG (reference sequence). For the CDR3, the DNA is TGTGCCTGGGGCCCGGGGGGGTCGGTGAGACCAGATACGCAGTATTTT. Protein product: CAWGPGGSVRPDTQYF.

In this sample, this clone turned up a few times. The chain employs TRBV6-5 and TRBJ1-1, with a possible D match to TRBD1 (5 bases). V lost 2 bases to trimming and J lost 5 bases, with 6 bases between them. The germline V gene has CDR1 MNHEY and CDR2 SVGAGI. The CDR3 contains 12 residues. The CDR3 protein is CASSYGGTEAFF. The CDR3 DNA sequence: TGTGCCAGCAGTTACGGGGGGACTGAAGCTTTCTTT.

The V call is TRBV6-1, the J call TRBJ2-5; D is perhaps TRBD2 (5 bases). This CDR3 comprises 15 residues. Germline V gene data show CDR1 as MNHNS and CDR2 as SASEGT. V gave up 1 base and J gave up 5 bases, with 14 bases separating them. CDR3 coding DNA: TGTGCCAGCAGTGAAGGGCTAGCACGCTGGGAGACCCAGTACTTC. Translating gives CASSEGLARWETQYF.